The 30 T cell receptor beta chains listed next were all sequenced from one sample in a study of regulatory T cells in long-lasting Graves disease. Relying on iRepertoire HTBI primers and Arm-PCR of CDR3 regions, the team built TCR beta libraries. TCRdb used MiXCR to reprocess the multiplex PCR reads, holding one entry per CDR3 protein. This table holds hundreds of thousands of distinct CDR3 sequences, around an eighth found once. Described time point: newly diagnosed GD, antithyroid drugs for less than 3 months. The TCR library used RNA extracted from PBMCs. These same data were also listed under a study on T cells in Graves' hyperthyroidism and ophthalmopathy.

This sample comprised peripheral blood mononuclear cells (PBMCs), obtained at new diagnosis, from a patient treated with antithyroid drugs. All receptors come from a man under 40 with Graves disease.

This clonotype appeared many times. The gene calls are TRBV7-2 and TRBJ2-3; D is undetermined. Germline V gives CDR1 SGHTA, CDR2 FQGNSA. V lost 5 bases to trimming and J lost 4 bases, with 13 bases between them. The CDR3 loop spans 14 amino acids. CDR3 in DNA: TGTGCCAGCAGCCAAAGTGGTTGGTCAGATACGCAGTATTTT. It translates to CASSQSGWSDTQYF.

The V and J genes are TRBV14 and TRBJ1-2, with D maybe TRBD1 (5 bases). The CDR3 consists of 16 residues. Germline V gene sequence: CDR1 SGHDN, CDR2 FVKESK. Trimming shortened V by 6 bases and J by 1 base, and 18 bases separated the two germline ends. The DNA for the CDR3 is TGTGCCAGCAGTTTATCCGGGACGGGATATAACTATGGCTACACCTTC. It translates to CASSLSGTGYNYGYTF.

CDR3 nucleotides: TGTGCCAGCAGCGTCCACGGGATGAACACTGAAGCTTTCTTT. Its protein product is CASSVHGMNTEAFF. The rearrangement links TRBV9 to TRBJ1-1, with D unclear. The CDR3 consists of 14 residues. The V gene lost 2 bases and the J gene lost 0 bases, with 8 bases spanning the gap. Germline-derived CDR1 and CDR2 are SGDLS and YYNGEE.

This chain uses TRBV14 with TRBJ1-1; D is undetermined. The CDR3 length is 16 residues. CDR1 is SGHDN and CDR2 is FVKESK in the germline V gene. With 1 base removed from V and 4 bases from J, the gap between germline ends came to 16 bases. This chain's CDR3 is CASSQVPGIDRTEAFF. In DNA, the CDR3 is TGTGCCAGCAGCCAAGTTCCGGGGATCGATCGCACTGAAGCTTTCTTT.

This clonotype was detected many times. This chain links TRBV19 with TRBJ2-1, with D tentatively TRBD2 (6 bases). Germline V gives CDR1 LNHDA, CDR2 SQIVND (reference sequence). The CDR3 has 15 residues. Trimming left V 9 bases short and J 1 base short, with 16 bases between. The CDR3 protein is CASSRDSGSYNEQFF. The DNA for the CDR3 is TGTGCCAGCAGTCGGGATAGCGGTTCCTACAATGAGCAGTTCTTC.

This clonotype was detected many times. The V and J genes are TRBV20-1 and TRBJ1-6; D gene unclear. The CDR3 extends over 14 amino acids. Trimming shortened V by 3 bases and J by 5 bases, and 11 bases separated the two germline ends. Germline V gene lookup returns CDR1 DFQATT and CDR2 SNEGSKA (reference sequence). The DNA for the CDR3 is TGCAGTGCTAGGCGAGGCCCGAATAATTCACCCCTCCACTTT. This codes for CSARRGPNNSPLHF.

The chain couples TRBV3-1 to TRBJ1-3; D gene ambiguous. Germline loops: CDR1 LGHDT, CDR2 YNNKEL (reference sequence). This CDR3 region has 13 residues. V was pared by 2 bases and J by 3 bases, with 5 bases between. The CDR3 loop reads CASSQSVGNTIYF. The CDR3 coding sequence is TGTGCCAGCAGCCAATCTGTTGGAAACACCATATATTTT.

This clonotype was seen at least ten times. This chain uses TRBV19 with TRBJ1-1, with TRBD1 matching 7 bases. CDR3 length equals 14 residues. The trim removed 5 bases at V and 6 bases at J, leaving 9 bases unmatched. Germline-derived CDR1 and CDR2 are LNHDA and SQIVND (reference sequence). The CDR3 reads CASSPRQGFAEAFF. In DNA, the CDR3 is TGTGCCAGTAGTCCCAGACAGGGATTCGCTGAAGCTTTCTTT.

This clonotype was counted a few times. The V gene is TRBV28, the J gene TRBJ2-7, with 9 bases fitting TRBD1. Trimming removed 2 bases from V and 2 bases from J; junction bases left unmatched: 4. The CDR3 is made up of 15 amino acids. CDR1 is MDHEN and CDR2 is SYDVKM in the germline V gene. This chain's CDR3 is CASSLAGTGPYEQYF. In DNA form, the CDR3 reads TGTGCCAGCAGTTTAGCCGGGACAGGGCCCTACGAGCAGTACTTC.

This clonotype was counted at least ten times. V and J are TRBV6-1 and TRBJ2-3; 11 nucleotides align to TRBD1. With V trimmed by 7 bases and J by 0 bases, 6 bases remained unmatched. Germline assignment: CDR1 MNHNS and CDR2 SASEGT. This CDR3 contains 16 residues. CDR3 region: CASNPGTGGSTDTQYF. The CDR3 nucleotides read TGTGCCAGCAACCCTGGGACAGGGGGTAGCACAGATACGCAGTATTTT.

This clonotype was observed a single time. The V and J genes are TRBV2 and TRBJ2-7; tentative D call: TRBD1 (6 bases). Germline-derived CDR1 and CDR2 are SNHLY and FYNNEI. V lost 8 bases and J 5 bases, leaving 13 bases between the germline ends. The CDR3 spans 12 residues. The CDR3 DNA sequence: TGTGCCAGCCTACAGGGCCGGGACGAGCAGTACTTC. Amino acids: CASLQGRDEQYF.

The CDR3 loop is CASSVRRQGGLFF. In nucleotides, the CDR3 is TGTGCCAGCAGCGTGAGACGGCAGGGGGGACTGTTTTTT. The rearrangement uses TRBV9 and TRBJ1-4, with 7 bases aligning to TRBD1. The CDR3 spans 13 residues. Germline values: CDR1 SGDLS, CDR2 YYNGEE. The V and J ends lost 2 bases and 13 bases, in that order; junction bases with no gene match: 8.

This clonotype was counted many times. J is TRBJ2-5 and V is TRBV7-8, with 7 nucleotides matching TRBD2. In germline, CDR1 is SGHVS, CDR2 FQNEAQ. The length of the CDR3 is 16 residues. V was pared by 7 bases and J by 2 bases, with 13 bases of the junction left unmatched. CDR3 sequence reads: CASTLAPRTRQETQYF. The CDR3 coding sequence is TGTGCCAGCACCCTCGCTCCAAGGACTAGGCAAGAGACCCAGTACTTC. Full variable domain (rest looked up from reference TRBV7-8 and TRBJ2-5): GAGVSQSPRYKVAKRGQDVALRCDPISGHVSLFWYQQALGQGPEFLTYFQNEAQLDKSGLPSDRFFAERPEGSVSTLKIQRTQQEDSAVYLCASTLAPRTRQETQYFGPGTRLLVL.

Remarks on this clonotype: It may be a read error: a sequence one base away is much more abundant. The gene calls are TRBV20-1 and TRBJ2-7, with TRBD2 matching over 10 bases. The germline V gene encodes CDR1 DFQATT and CDR2 SNEGSKA (reference sequence). This CDR3 is built from 14 residues. CDR3 nucleotide sequence: TGCAGTGCAAAGGGGGGGACTAGCGCGTACGAGCAGCACTTC. It encodes CSAKGGTSAYEQHF.

V is TRBV10-2 and J is TRBJ2-7; 9 nucleotides line up with TRBD1. Germline values: CDR1 WSHSY, CDR2 SAAADI. Trimming removed 8 bases from V and 3 bases from J; junction bases left unmatched: 8. The CDR3 is made up of 14 amino acids. CDR3 protein: CASWVGGQGYEQYF. Here the CDR3 DNA reads TGCGCCAGCTGGGTAGGGGGACAGGGCTACGAGCAGTACTTC.

This chain links TRBV24-1 with TRBJ2-2, with a tentative D call TRBD1 (6 bases). Germline CDR1 and CDR2: KGHDR and SFDVKD. The CDR3 covers 15 residues. The V and J ends lost 4 bases and 2 bases respectively, with 10 bases between them. The CDR3 loop is CATSDKQGNTGELFF. In nucleotides, the CDR3 is TGTGCCACCAGTGACAAACAGGGAAACACCGGGGAGCTGTTTTTT.

A single count supports this clonotype. This chain links TRBV10-2 with TRBJ2-7; TRBD2 aligns across 7 bases. Germline trimming cut 2 bases from V and 3 bases from J; bases unmatched to any gene: 7. The CDR3 length is 15 residues. CDR1 and CDR2 (germline): WSHSY, SAAADI. CDR3 nucleotide sequence: TGCGCCAGCAGTGAGCAAAGCGGGACGGGCTACGAGCAGTACTTC. It yields the protein CASSEQSGTGYEQYF.

This chain joins TRBV30 and TRBJ2-2; 9 nucleotides agree with TRBD1. The length of the CDR3 is 16 residues. V gave up 1 base and J gave up 6 bases; unmatched junction bases: 9. Germline V gives CDR1 GTSNPN, CDR2 SVGIG (reference sequence). The CDR3 DNA sequence: TGTGCCTGGAGTGGTCCCGGGACAGGGATATCCGGGGAGCTGTTTTTT. This codes for CAWSGPGTGISGELFF.

The rearrangement joins TRBV20-1 to TRBJ1-6; the match to TRBD1 covers 9 bases. This CDR3 spans 13 amino acids. The junction had 5 bases not matched to a gene; V was cut back by 6 bases and J by 8 bases. Germline V gene lookup returns CDR1 DFQATT and CDR2 SNEGSKA (reference sequence). The CDR3 is CSANRGRDSPLHF. CDR3 bases: TGCAGTGCAAACAGGGGGCGCGATTCACCCCTCCACTTT.

This clonotype was detected a few times. The chain employs TRBV19 and TRBJ2-1; either TRBD1 or TRBD2 may fit D (5 bases each). This CDR3 has 12 amino acids. Per germline, CDR1 LNHDA and CDR2 SQIVND (reference sequence). V lost 6 bases, J lost 9 bases, and 12 bases lay in between. CDR3 DNA sequence: TGTGCCAGTAGCCCCGGTGGGGGTGAGCAGTTCTTC. Protein product: CASSPGGGEQFF.

This clonotype was found a few times. The V gene is TRBV11-1, the J gene TRBJ2-7, with a tentative D call TRBD2 (6 bases). V gave up 7 bases and J gave up 2 bases, with 18 bases separating them. Germline loops: CDR1 SGHAT, CDR2 FQDESV (reference sequence). This CDR3 region has 15 residues. As DNA, the CDR3 is TGTGCCAGCACCGACCGGACTAAGGGGCCCTACGAGCAGTACTTC. Residues: CASTDRTKGPYEQYF.

In its sample, this clonotype was seen a few times. The chain has TRBV7-6 and TRBJ2-3, with D perhaps TRBD1 or TRBD2 (6 bases each). The CDR3 runs to 12 residues. The germline CDR1 and CDR2 sequences are SGHVS and FNYEAQ. V was pared by 6 bases and J by 9 bases, with 13 bases between. CDR3 in DNA: TGTGCCAGCAGTGAAGGGGGGAGGACGCAGTATTTT. Translated, it gives CASSEGGRTQYF. Based on the CDR3 plus reference TRBV7-6 and TRBJ2-3, the full variable domain is GAGVSQSPRYKVTKRGQDVALRCDPISGHVSLYWYRQALGQGPEFLTYFNYEAQQDKSGLPNDRFSAERPEGSISTLTIQRTEQRDSAMYRCASSEGGRTQYFGPGTRLTVL.

This clonotype occurred many times. The chain couples TRBV10-3 to TRBJ2-7; 7 bases agree with TRBD2. Germline assignment: CDR1 ENHRY and CDR2 SYGVKD. Losses at the gene ends were 2 bases for V and 3 bases for J; bases not matched to a gene: 4. This CDR3 has 14 residues. The CDR3 sequence is CAISESGEVYEQYF. The CDR3 DNA reads as TGTGCCATCAGTGAGAGCGGGGAAGTCTACGAGCAGTACTTC.

At least ten counts were recorded for this clonotype. V gene TRBV6-1 combines with J gene TRBJ2-5; 9 bases agree with TRBD1. Germline trimming cut 6 bases from V and 5 bases from J; bases unmatched to any gene: 16. The CDR3 is 17 amino acids. From germline, CDR1 is MNHNS and CDR2 SASEGT. CDR3 bases: TGTGCCAGCAGCCAAGGGGGACAGGGATTACGGTGGGAGACCCAGTACTTC. Protein product: CASSQGGQGLRWETQYF.

In this sample, this clonotype turned up many times. The chain uses TRBV6-1 and TRBJ2-2; D is undetermined. Germline V gene data show CDR1 as MNHNS and CDR2 as SASEGT. V lost 5 bases and J lost 9, with 7 bases in between. CDR3 length: 11 amino acids. The CDR3 spells CASSPDRELFF. In nucleotides, the CDR3 is TGTGCCAGCAGTCCGGATCGGGAGCTGTTTTTT.

This clonotype was recorded many times. CDR3 in amino acids: CASSRAANTEAFF. The CDR3 DNA is TGTGCCAGCAGTAGGGCGGCCAACACTGAAGCTTTCTTT. The chain combines TRBV12-3 or TRBV12-4 with TRBJ1-1; D unresolved. The CDR3 contains 13 residues. Trimming cost V 5 bases and J 2 bases, with 9 bases left between them.

Many counts were recorded for this clonotype. The V call is TRBV6-1, the J call TRBJ2-3; D remains ambiguous. V was shortened by 5 bases and J by 4 bases, with 22 bases between the two germline ends. Germline V gene data show CDR1 as MNHNS and CDR2 as SASEGT. The CDR3 is 17 amino acids. In nucleotides, the CDR3 is TGTGCCAGCAGTCTTAGCTGGGGTGGCGCCAGCCCAGATACGCAGTATTTT. This sequence encodes CASSLSWGGASPDTQYF.

This clonotype turned up a few times. This chain uses TRBV14 with TRBJ2-7, with 9 bases matching TRBD1. J was trimmed by 3 bases and V by 3 bases; bases with no gene match: 6. Germline lookup yields CDR1 SGHDN and CDR2 FVKESK. The CDR3 totals 15 residues. The CDR3 sequence is CASSHWDRAFYEQYF. As DNA, the CDR3 is TGTGCCAGCAGCCATTGGGACAGGGCTTTCTACGAGCAGTACTTC.

This clonotype occurred a few times. V and J are TRBV10-3 and TRBJ2-7; 14 positions match TRBD2. With 2 bases clipped from V and 5 bases from J, the junction kept 5 bases outside the gene matches. The germline V gene has CDR1 ENHRY and CDR2 SYGVKD. This CDR3 region has 16 residues. The CDR3 loop reads CAISERTSGRSNEQYF. The CDR3 coding sequence is TGTGCCATCAGTGAGCGGACTAGCGGGAGGTCCAACGAGCAGTACTTC.

This clonotype came up many times. The chain uses TRBV18 and TRBJ2-3, with 8 nucleotides matching TRBD2. The ends lost 3 bases at V and 3 bases at J; junction bases unmatched: 2. Per the germline V gene, CDR1 is KGHSH and CDR2 is LQKENI. The CDR3 has 14 residues. The CDR3: CASSPTSGTDTQYF. The CDR3 DNA reads TGTGCCAGCTCACCCACTAGCGGTACAGATACGCAGTATTTT.